This paragraph covers one T cell receptor (beta chain) sequence. The antigen this receptor binds is unknown. No base quality information exists; no much larger clone differs at one position. These data are taken from a study of Graves' ophthalmopathy and Graves' hyperthyroidism (dated by TCRdb to 2017 to 2018). About the investigation overall: Stable hyperthyroidism was defined as no progression to ophthalmopathy within 18 months of follow-up. TCR beta repertoire signatures were used to distinguish Graves' ophthalmopathy from Graves' hyperthyroidism and to predict progression to ophthalmopathy. In total, approximately 130 blood samples were TCR-sequenced: some 40 ophthalmopathy, under 80 hyperthyroidism and about 17 hyperthyroidism-to-ophthalmopathy patients. To explore V-J signatures distinguishing ophthalmopathy from hyperthyroidism, a discovery set of 100 patients (43 ophthalmopathy, over 55 stable hyperthyroidism) was enrolled. An independent validation cohort was composed of 18 hyperthyroidism patients and around 16 patients who later progressed from hyperthyroidism to ophthalmopathy. In over 5 hyperthyroidism patients, the T-cell repertoires found in thyroid tissue were compared with those found in blood. Once sampling was done, hyperthyroidism patients were given methimazole at a starting dose of 30 mg daily, while ophthalmopathy patients were given high-dose intravenous methylprednisolone.

For repertoire sequencing, TCR beta CDR3 regions were amplified from RNA transcripts. The first round was an RT-PCR using HTBI primers with the Qiagen OneStep RT-PCR kit, and this first round was followed by a second-round multiplex PCR, then size selection and purification. Libraries were sequenced on an Illumina HiSeq2000 using paired-end 100 bp reads. The original methods were these. SOAPnuke was used to process the reads, removing any read that contained adapters or uncalled bases, had a mean Phred below 15, or lacked an exact match to the constant primer or identifier. COPE v1.2.5 was used to merge high-quality paired reads. Each unique nucleotide sequence was defined as a clonotype, and clonotypes were aligned to IMGT TRB V, D and J references with MiTCR v1.1. Only V-J combinations with frequency above 0.0001 were analysed, covering around 99% of repertoires. For each V-J combination, a TCR clonal expansion and chaos score was defined as the ratio of F50 clonal expansion to chaos observed in the TCRdist matrix. Welch's t-statistics and random forest were used to reduce features to some 13 V-J combinations, which were fed into a naive Bayes classifier. The Morisita-Horn index was used to measure how similar the thyroid and blood repertoires were. TCRdb cleaned the public reads at Q25 with fastp, built clones with MiXCR and kept in-frame beta chains. Each entry merges the rows of one CDR3 protein and shows their most common DNA and genes. TCRdb, rather than the study authors, made the V and J calls. The sample yields 580,000 or so distinct CDR3 sequences; about 35% were counted once. The ten largest clones add up to about 4.6% of the sample.

The trim is 4 bases for V and 2 bases for J, with a gap of 11 bases between the germline ends. Looking up the germline V gene (reference sequence) yields CDR1 LNHDA and CDR2 SQIVND. The CDR3 measures 14 amino acids from cysteine to phenylalanine. Of the read, only the CDR3 DNA is kept; its 42 bases are in frame from base 1. Patients with hyperthyroidism were aged 18 to 65 years, had been newly diagnosed, and had a disease duration of less than 2 months. Patients were excluded if they had other autoimmune diseases, uncontrolled infections, pregnancy or lactation. Diagnosis relied on clinical symptoms, serum thyroxine, TRAb, thyroid ultrasound and orbital computed tomography. Total RNA was extracted with Trizol reagent and quality-checked on an Agilent 2100 Bioanalyzer. Overall study results and their limits: In cross-validation, the 13-signature model distinguished ophthalmopathy from stable hyperthyroidism with 87.88% sensitivity and approximately 81% specificity, while in the test set the corresponding values were around 79% and 71%. Most of the expanded thyroid clonotypes with a frequency above 0.001 were also detected in blood, and it was suggested that the thyroid immune response may be reflected by blood repertoires. In validation, the model predicted ophthalmopathy progression with 70.59% sensitivity and about 73% specificity; more than ten predicted patients were CT-confirmed with GO in a median of approximately six months. Sample size was not predetermined statistically, and investigators were not blinded to group allocation.

The clonotype originates from an adult man with Graves' hyperthyroidism. The sequenced sample was peripheral blood or thyroid tissue (not recorded which). The rearrangement combines TRBV19 with TRBJ2-5; a tentative D call is TRBD1 (5 bases match). Read as DNA, the sequence is TGTGCCAGTAGTAGCCAGGGCTCTCAAGAGACCCAGTACTTC. Translated, this is CASSSQGSQETQYF.